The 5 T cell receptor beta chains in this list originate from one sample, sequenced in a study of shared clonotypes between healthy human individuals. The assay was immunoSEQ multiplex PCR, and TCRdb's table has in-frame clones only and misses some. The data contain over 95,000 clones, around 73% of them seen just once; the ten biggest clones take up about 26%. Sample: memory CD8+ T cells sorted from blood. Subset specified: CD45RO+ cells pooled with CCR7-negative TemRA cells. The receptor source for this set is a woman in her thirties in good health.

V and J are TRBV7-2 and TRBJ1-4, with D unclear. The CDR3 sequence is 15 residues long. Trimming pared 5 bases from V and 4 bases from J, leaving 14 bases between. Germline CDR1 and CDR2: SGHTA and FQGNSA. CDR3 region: CASSRSGHFNEKLFF. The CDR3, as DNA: TGTGCCAGCAGCCGCAGCGGGCACTTTAATGAAAAACTGTTTTTT.

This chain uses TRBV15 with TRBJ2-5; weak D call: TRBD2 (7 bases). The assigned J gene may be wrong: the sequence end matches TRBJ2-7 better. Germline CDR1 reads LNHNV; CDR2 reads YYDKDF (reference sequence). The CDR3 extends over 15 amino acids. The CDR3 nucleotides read TGTGCCACCAGCAGAGATCGGGGGGCGTCCTACGAGCAGTACTTC. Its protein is CATSRDRGASYEQYF.

The CDR3 region has the DNA TGCGCCAGCGAGCGGGAGAACACAGATACGCAGTATTTT. The encoded protein is CASERENTDTQYF. This sequence joins TRBV4-1 and TRBJ2-3, with TRBD2 identical over 8 bases. CDR3 length: 13 residues. V was clipped by 8 bases and J by 2 bases; unmatched bases: 3. The V gene's germline CDR1 is MGHRA and CDR2 YSYEKL.

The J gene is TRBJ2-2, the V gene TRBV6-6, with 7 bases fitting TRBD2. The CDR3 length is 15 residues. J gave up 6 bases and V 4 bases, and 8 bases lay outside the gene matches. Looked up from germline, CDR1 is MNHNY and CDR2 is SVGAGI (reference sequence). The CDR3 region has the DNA TGTGCCAGCAGTTTACTAGCGTTTGATTCCGGGGAGCTGTTTTTT. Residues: CASSLLAFDSGELFF.

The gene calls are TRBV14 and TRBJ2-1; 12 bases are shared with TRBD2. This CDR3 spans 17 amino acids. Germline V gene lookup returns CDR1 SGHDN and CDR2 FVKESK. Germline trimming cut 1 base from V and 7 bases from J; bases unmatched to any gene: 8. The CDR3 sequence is CASSQGPSGRAVNEQFF. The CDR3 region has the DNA TGTGCCAGCAGCCAAGGTCCTAGCGGGAGGGCCGTTAATGAGCAGTTCTTC.